This passage covers 18 T cell receptor beta chains from one sample sequenced in a study of blood T cell repertoires in COVID-19. This table comes from immunoSEQ multiplex PCR, and its TCRdb copy is limited to in-frame clones, with some not included. The table records some 73,000 clones, approximately 92% of them present only once. The sample comprised peripheral blood. The receptors were sampled from a human donor in a cohort sampled during active COVID-19.

V is TRBV2 and J is TRBJ1-2; D is uncertain. Germline loops: CDR1 SNHLY, CDR2 FYNNEI. Trimming left V 3 bases short and J 3 bases short, with 5 bases between. This CDR3 contains 12 residues. The CDR3 spells CASSDTHYGYTF. The DNA of the CDR3 is TGTGCCAGCAGTGACACTCACTATGGCTACACCTTC.

The rearrangement joins TRBV5-1 to TRBJ1-5; D uncertain. Germline V CDR1 and CDR2: SGHRS, YFSETQ. The V end lost 8 bases, the J end lost 0 bases, and 12 bases lay between the germline ends. The CDR3 covers 14 residues. The CDR3 protein is CARGGNYSNQPQHF. The CDR3 DNA reads as TGCGCCAGGGGAGGGAATTATAGCAATCAGCCCCAGCATTTT.

The V gene is TRBV7-9, the J gene TRBJ1-1, with 7 bases matching TRBD1. CDR1 is SEHNR and CDR2 is FQNEAQ in the germline V gene (reference sequence). Trimming removed 5 bases from V and 0 bases from J; junction bases left unmatched: 9. This CDR3 is 16 amino acids long. The CDR3 nucleotides are TGTGCCAGCAGCCACTTCGGGGACAGTCTGAACACTGAAGCTTTCTTT. Its translation is CASSHFGDSLNTEAFF. Looking up the rest from reference TRBV7-9 and TRBJ1-1 gives the full variable domain: DTGVSQNPRHKITKRGQNVTFRCDPISEHNRLYWYRQTLGQGPEFLTYFQNEAQLEKSRLLSDRFSAERPKGSFSTLEIQRTEQGDSAMYLCASSHFGDSLNTEAFFGQGTRLTVV.

This clone has a single count. V is TRBV6-5 and J is TRBJ2-1, with TRBD1 matching 9 bases. V lost 4 bases to trimming and J lost 5 bases; unmatched junction nucleotides: 6. Germline values: CDR1 MNHEY, CDR2 SVGAGI. This CDR3 has 15 amino acids. The CDR3 sequence: CASSSGQGQNNEQFF. The DNA of the CDR3 is TGTGCCAGCAGTTCGGGACAGGGCCAGAACAATGAGCAGTTCTTC.

This chain joins TRBV25-1 and TRBJ2-7; tentatively, D is TRBD1 (5 bases). Germline V gene data show CDR1 as MGHDK and CDR2 as SYGVNS. The CDR3 consists of 15 residues. V shed 2 bases and J shed 7 bases, with 18 bases lying between them. The DNA for the CDR3 is TGTGCCAGCAGTGAACCGGCAGGGAAGTTTGGGGAGCAGTACTTC. Amino acids: CASSEPAGKFGEQYF.

The chain couples TRBV18 to TRBJ1-5; a weak D match, TRBD1 (6 bases). V lost 2 bases and J lost 9, with 20 bases in between. The germline gives CDR1 KGHSH, CDR2 LQKENI. This CDR3 is built from 16 residues. CDR3: CASSPRTDIFRRPQHF. Written as DNA, the CDR3 is TGTGCCAGCTCACCAAGGACAGATATCTTCCGGAGGCCCCAGCATTTT.

The chain employs TRBV5-1 and TRBJ1-2; D is perhaps TRBD1 (6 bases). The CDR3 is 15 amino acids. Trimming stripped 2 bases from V and 4 bases from J, with 15 bases between. Germline CDR1 reads SGHRS; CDR2 reads YFSETQ. CDR3 sequence reads: CASSLRYREGYGYTF. CDR3 DNA sequence: TGCGCCAGCAGCTTAAGGTACAGGGAAGGCTATGGCTACACCTTC.

The chain has TRBV28 and TRBJ2-6, with D maybe TRBD1 (5 bases). Trimming cost V 5 bases and J 2 bases, with 10 bases left between them. Germline loops: CDR1 MDHEN, CDR2 SYDVKM. The CDR3 length is 15 residues. This CDR3 reads CASSRPRAGANVLTF. CDR3 coding DNA: TGTGCCAGCAGTCGCCCCAGGGCTGGGGCCAACGTCCTGACTTTC. The whole variable domain, remainder taken from reference TRBV28 and TRBJ2-6, is DVKVTQSSRYLVKRTGEKVFLECVQDMDHENMFWYRQDPGLGLRLIYFSYDVKMKEKGDIPEGYSVSREKKERFSLILESASTNQTSMYLCASSRPRAGANVLTFGAGSRLTVL.

This rearrangement joins TRBV7-6 to TRBJ2-3; D possibly corresponds to TRBD2 (6 bases). The CDR3 extends over 14 amino acids. Germline CDR1 and CDR2: SGHVS and FNYEAQ. V lost 5 bases to trimming and J lost 0 bases, with 9 bases between them. This chain's CDR3 is CASSTGTSTDTQYF. The DNA of the CDR3 is TGTGCCAGCAGCACCGGGACTAGCACAGATACGCAGTATTTT.

J is TRBJ1-6 and V is TRBV6-4, with no clear D. The ends were cut back, 6 bases at V and 3 bases at J, with 12 bases in the middle. Germline V gene sequence: CDR1 MRHNA, CDR2 SNTAGT. CDR3 length: 15 residues. Here the CDR3 reads CASRGDISYNSPLHF. CDR3 sequence (DNA): TGTGCCAGCAGGGGAGACATCAGCTATAATTCACCCCTCCACTTT.

J is TRBJ2-3 and V is TRBV11-3, with D perhaps TRBD2 (7 bases). V was shortened by 4 bases and J by 0 bases, with 17 bases between the two germline ends. CDR3 length equals 17 residues. Germline V gene data show CDR1 as SGHNT and CDR2 as YENEEA. CDR3 sequence: CASSYGVRGASTDTQYF. CDR3 DNA: TGTGCCAGCAGCTACGGGGTACGGGGGGCAAGCACAGATACGCAGTATTTT.

The V gene is TRBV6-1, the J gene TRBJ1-2; TRBD1 is a possible D gene (6 bases). Germline CDR1 MNHNS, CDR2 SASEGT. There are 16 residues in the CDR3. V dropped 3 bases and J dropped 6 bases, with 20 bases sitting between them. The CDR3 is CASSDNPGGRYDGYTF. Here the CDR3 DNA reads TGTGCCAGCAGTGACAACCCGGGGGGCCGGTACGATGGCTACACCTTC.

This sequence joins TRBV7-2 and TRBJ2-7; D is undetermined. The CDR3 is made up of 12 amino acids. Trimming cost V 1 base and J 7 bases, with 8 bases left between them. The germline CDR1 and CDR2 sequences are SGHTA and FQGNSA. CDR3 in amino acids: CASSLGPGEQYF. For the CDR3, the DNA is TGTGCCAGCAGCTTAGGACCGGGTGAGCAGTACTTC.

This chain uses TRBV20-1 with TRBJ2-1; 10 nucleotides line up with TRBD2. The germline V gene has CDR1 DFQATT and CDR2 SNEGSKA (reference sequence). This CDR3 region has 15 residues. Unmatched junction bases numbered 10, after V lost 3 bases and J lost 8 bases. The CDR3 nucleotides are TGCAGTGCTAGTCGGGCCAGCGGGGGGGGCGATGAGCAGTTCTTC. Translated, it gives CSASRASGGGDEQFF.

This sequence joins TRBV19 and TRBJ1-1, with TRBD1 as a possible D gene (5 bases). The germline V gene has CDR1 LNHDA and CDR2 SQIVND (reference sequence). Trimming pared 6 bases from V and 5 bases from J, leaving 13 bases between. This CDR3 comprises 13 residues. The CDR3 region is CASRLRGETEAFF. The CDR3 DNA reads as TGTGCCAGTAGATTGCGGGGCGAGACTGAAGCTTTCTTT. Combining the CDR3 with reference TRBV19 and TRBJ1-1 gives the whole variable domain DGGITQSPKYLFRKEGQNVTLSCEQNLNHDAMYWYRQDPGQGLRLIYYSQIVNDFQKGDIAEGYSVSREKKESFPLTVTSAQKNPTAFYLCASRLRGETEAFFGQGTRLTVV.

The chain combines TRBV2 with TRBJ1-5; the D is unclear. V lost 1 base and J 3 bases, leaving 13 bases between the germline ends. This CDR3 is built from 16 residues. Germline lookup yields CDR1 SNHLY and CDR2 FYNNEI. The CDR3 protein is CASSEEEVQNNQPQHF. DNA for the CDR3: TGTGCCAGCAGTGAAGAGGAGGTCCAGAACAATCAGCCCCAGCATTTT.

The chain employs TRBV5-1 and TRBJ1-1; possible D gene TRBD1, 6 bases. Per the germline V gene, CDR1 is SGHRS and CDR2 is YFSETQ. This CDR3 spans 16 amino acids. V shed 7 bases and J shed 0 bases, with 19 bases lying between them. CDR3 loop: CASELGTRLMNTEAFF. CDR3 in DNA: TGCGCCAGCGAATTAGGGACACGACTCATGAACACTGAAGCTTTCTTT.

The chain is built from TRBV11-2 and TRBJ2-5; TRBD2 is a possible D gene (5 bases). Between the trimmed V and J ends, which lost 1 base and 5 bases, there was a span of 17 bases. CDR3 length: 16 residues. Germline lookup yields CDR1 SGHAT and CDR2 FQNNGV. This chain's CDR3 is CASSLGTYSREETQYF. CDR3 nucleotides: TGTGCCAGCAGCTTAGGAACTTATTCAAGGGAGGAGACCCAGTACTTC.